The source of this T cell receptor beta chain is a study of blood T cell repertoires in COVID-19. Study-wide background: COVID-19 samples, acute and convalescent, were from the United States, Italy and Spain. Sample material is recorded as cDNA or gDNA derived from T cells, B-cell-depleted T cells, or PBMCs.

In germline, CDR1 is MRHNA, CDR2 SNTAGT. The CDR3 length is 13 residues. V lost 0 bases and J lost 8, with 10 bases in between. The table came from immunoSEQ multiplex PCR; TCRdb's copy has only in-frame clones and leaves some out. The sample carries around 100,000 clones, more than 75% recorded once. This receptor was obtained from a man aged 30 to 45 in a cohort sampled during active COVID-19. The chain is built from TRBV6-4 and TRBJ1-2; D call uncertain. Sequenced material: peripheral blood. The CDR3 spells CASSDSKSGGYTF. The CDR3 coding sequence is TGTGCCAGCAGTGACTCGAAATCAGGCGGCTACACCTTC.